This T cell receptor (beta chain) originates from a study of OX40 agonist ivuxolimab in advanced cancers. Clones were read by immunoSEQ multiplex PCR, and TCRdb kept only the in-frame ones, dropping some. This sample has around 12,000 clones; approximately 90% occur once, and the top ten carry about 52%. Sequenced here: CD4+ or CD8+ T cells sorted from blood, sampled in a trial of the OX40 agonist ivuxolimab. The receptor's source is an adult with an advanced solid tumor such as melanoma, head and neck, liver or kidney cancer.

The CDR3 DNA reads TGCGCCAGCAGTTCCTACGAGCAGTACTTC. It specifies CASSSYEQYF. J is TRBJ2-7 and V is TRBV10-2; D call uncertain. Trimming removed 5 bases at V and 1 base at J, with 0 bases between. The CDR3 runs to 10 residues. Germline CDR1 reads WSHSY; CDR2 reads SAAADI.